These 25 T cell receptor beta chains were sequenced from one sample in a study of T cells after yellow fever vaccination. TCRdb used MiXCR to reprocess the 5' RACE reads, holding one entry per CDR3 protein. This sample has over 70,000 distinct CDR3 sequences, with approximately 7.5% found just once. The specimen was CD8+ T cells sorted from PBMCs, collected on the day of the yellow fever booster vaccination. These receptors originate from a man aged 30-40 years who received the YFV17D yellow fever vaccine.

This clonotype has a count of ten or more. The chain is built from TRBV27 and TRBJ2-1; D uncertain. Per the germline V gene, CDR1 is MNHEY and CDR2 is SMNVEV (reference sequence). V gave up 5 bases and J gave up 8 bases, with 10 bases separating them. This CDR3 is 12 amino acids long. The CDR3 protein is CASSASSHEQFF. The CDR3 nucleotides are TGTGCCAGCAGTGCCAGCAGCCATGAGCAGTTCTTC.

This chain connects TRBV5-1 to TRBJ2-5, with D tentatively TRBD1 or TRBD2 (6 bases each). V was clipped by 4 bases and J by 5 bases, with 12 bases between them. The CDR3 spans 13 residues. The germline gives CDR1 SGHRS, CDR2 YFSETQ. CDR3 in DNA: TGCGCCAGCAGCCATACAGGGACTGAGACCCAGTACTTC. It codes for CASSHTGTETQYF.

V usage is TRBV19 and J usage is TRBJ2-3; D uncertain. CDR1 and CDR2 from the germline V gene are LNHDA and SQIVND (reference sequence). The CDR3 runs to 12 residues. Trimming left V 5 bases short and J 6 bases short, with 9 bases between. CDR3 loop: CASSFSRDTQYF. As DNA, the CDR3 is TGTGCCAGTAGTTTCAGCCGCGATACGCAGTATTTT.

The chain carries TRBV6-5 and TRBJ2-5; 11 nucleotides line up with TRBD2. The V gene's germline CDR1 is MNHEY and CDR2 SVGAGI. The CDR3 runs 14 residues. Unmatched junction bases numbered 0, after V lost 5 bases and J lost 1 base. CDR3 loop: CASSTSGGQETQYF. Written as DNA, the CDR3 is TGTGCCAGCAGTACTAGCGGGGGCCAAGAGACCCAGTACTTC.

The V call is TRBV4-2, the J call TRBJ2-1; perhaps TRBD2 as D (5 bases). Germline V gene lookup returns CDR1 LGHNA and CDR2 YNFKEQ. The CDR3 contains 16 residues. V lost 1 base to trimming and J lost 4 bases, with 14 bases between them. This chain's CDR3 is CASSQGGRPEYNEQFF. CDR3 in DNA: TGTGCCAGCAGCCAAGGCGGGCGGCCCGAGTACAATGAGCAGTTCTTC.

The CDR3 loop is CATSREGRLAFDEQFF. CDR3 DNA sequence: TGTGCCACCAGCAGAGAAGGAAGGCTAGCGTTTGACGAGCAGTTCTTC. This sequence joins TRBV15 and TRBJ2-1, with D possibly being TRBD2 (6 bases). Trimming left V 0 bases short and J 10 bases short, with 19 bases between. The CDR3 sequence is 16 residues long. Germline CDR1 LNHNV, CDR2 YYDKDF (reference sequence). The variable domain in full, completed from reference TRBV15 and TRBJ2-1, reads DAMVIQNPRYQVTQFGKPVTLSCSQTLNHNVMYWYQQKSSQAPKLLFHYYDKDFNNEADTPDNFQSRRPNTSFCFLDIRSPGLGDTAMYLCATSREGRLAFDEQFFGPGTRLTVL.

CDR3 sequence: CASSQGALEGTEAFF. The DNA for the CDR3 is TGTGCCAGCAGCCAAGGAGCTCTAGAAGGCACTGAAGCTTTCTTT. The V call is TRBV16, the J call TRBJ1-1; D unresolved. From germline, CDR1 is KGHSY and CDR2 FQNENV. CDR3 length: 15 amino acids. Deletions cut 2 bases from V and 4 bases from J, with 14 bases between.

This clonotype was observed many times. The V call is TRBV20-1, the J call TRBJ2-7, with 9 bases identical to TRBD2. Germline lookup yields CDR1 DFQATT and CDR2 SNEGSKA (reference sequence). The CDR3 has 14 residues. The V and J ends lost 3 bases and 1 base, in that order; junction bases with no gene match: 4. The CDR3 coding sequence is TGCAGTGCTAGGCTAGGACTAGCGTCCTACGAGCAGTACTTC. It codes for CSARLGLASYEQYF.

The V gene is TRBV5-1, the J gene TRBJ2-2, with D perhaps matching TRBD2 (6 bases). Germline V CDR1 and CDR2: SGHRS, YFSETQ. Trimming cost V 3 bases and J 4 bases, with 16 bases left between them. The CDR3 is 16 residues long. CDR3 sequence (DNA): TGCGCCAGCAGCTCACCTGTAGCGGTAGGCACCGGGGAGCTGTTTTTT. This encodes CASSSPVAVGTGELFF. Full variable domain (outside the CDR3, taken from reference TRBV5-1 and TRBJ2-2): KAGVTQTPRYLIKTRGQQVTLSCSPISGHRSVSWYQQTPGQGLQFLFEYFSETQRNKGNFPGRFSGRQFSNSRSEMNVSTLELGDSALYLCASSSPVAVGTGELFFGEGSRLTVL.

This clonotype showed up just a few times. V is TRBV19 and J is TRBJ2-7, with D perhaps assigned TRBD1 or TRBD2 (5 bases each). V was trimmed by 5 bases and J by 2 bases, leaving 10 bases between them. CDR1 and CDR2 (germline): LNHDA, SQIVND (reference sequence). CDR3 length equals 13 residues. For the CDR3, the DNA is TGTGCCAGTAGTCCGGGGCCTACCTACGAGCAGTACTTC. Encoded protein: CASSPGPTYEQYF. Complete variable domain (other parts from reference TRBV19 and TRBJ2-7): DGGITQSPKYLFRKEGQNVTLSCEQNLNHDAMYWYRQDPGQGLRLIYYSQIVNDFQKGDIAEGYSVSREKKESFPLTVTSAQKNPTAFYLCASSPGPTYEQYFGPGTRLTVT.

V gene TRBV27 combines with J gene TRBJ2-5; D is perhaps TRBD1 (6 bases). Germline V lookup: CDR1 MNHEY, CDR2 SMNVEV (reference sequence). Deletions cut 6 bases from V and 7 bases from J, with 21 bases between. This CDR3 region has 15 residues. CDR3 coding DNA: TGTGCCAGCAGCCCTAAAGTGTTGGGGGCAGGGACCCAGTACTTC. It yields the protein CASSPKVLGAGTQYF.

The sample holds many counts of this clonotype. The rearrangement uses TRBV25-1 and TRBJ2-5, with D perhaps TRBD1 (7 bases). V was clipped by 5 bases and J by 4 bases, with 8 bases between them. Looked up from germline, CDR1 is MGHDK and CDR2 is SYGVNS. The CDR3 loop spans 12 amino acids. The DNA of the CDR3 is TGTGCCAGCAGTCAGGGGGGAGAGACCCAGTACTTC. This encodes CASSQGGETQYF. Supplemented by reference TRBV25-1 and TRBJ2-5, the full variable domain reads EADIYQTPRYLVIGTGKKITLECSQTMGHDKMYWYQQDPGMELHLIHYSYGVNSTEKGDLSSESTVSRIRTEHFPLTLESARPSHTSQYLCASSQGGETQYFGPGTRLLVL.

In this sample, this clonotype turned up a few times. The chain recombines TRBV4-3 with TRBJ2-1; no definite D call. Germline CDR1 is LGHNA and CDR2 is YSLEER. V was cut by 0 bases and J by 7 bases, with 7 bases left in between. This CDR3 is built from 13 residues. The CDR3 region is CASSQDRENEQFF. The CDR3 DNA follows: TGCGCCAGCAGCCAAGATCGCGAGAATGAGCAGTTCTTC.

The chain is built from TRBV6-1 and TRBJ1-1; the match to TRBD1 covers 8 bases. Trimming at V came to 6 bases and at J to 6 bases, leaving 9 bases not matched to a gene. This CDR3 comprises 14 residues. Looked up from germline, CDR1 is MNHNS and CDR2 is SASEGT. In DNA form, the CDR3 reads TGTGCCAGCAGGAGGGGGACAGGATGGCCTGAAGCTTTCTTT. Amino acids: CASRRGTGWPEAFF.

The V gene is TRBV10-1, the J gene TRBJ2-3, with D maybe TRBD2 (6 bases). Germline V lookup: CDR1 WNHNN, CDR2 SYGVQD (reference sequence). This CDR3 region has 17 residues. V was shortened by 0 bases and J by 3 bases, with 16 bases between the two germline ends. The chain's CDR3 is CASSESLCGIGTDTQYF. Written as DNA, the CDR3 is TGCGCCAGCAGTGAGTCGTTATGCGGGATCGGGACAGATACGCAGTATTTT.

In its sample, this clonotype was seen a few times. The chain joins TRBV6-7 to TRBJ2-1; TRBD2 matches at 8 bases. TRBV6-7 is noted as an ORF with a role that remains uncertain. CDR3 length equals 15 residues. J gave up 8 bases and V 4 bases, and 10 bases lay outside the gene matches. In DNA form, the CDR3 reads TGTGCCAGCAGTTCTAAGCGGGAGAGCAAGGATGAGCAGTTCTTC. This codes for CASSSKRESKDEQFF.

This clonotype was detected only a few times. The V gene is TRBV4-1, the J gene TRBJ2-2; TRBD2 is a possible D gene (6 bases). Trimming took off 0 bases at V and 1 base at J, with 9 bases between the two ends. CDR1 is MGHRA, CDR2 YSYEKL, per germline. This CDR3 spans 16 amino acids. CDR3 bases: TGCGCCAGCAGCCAAGAAGAGGGAGGGAACACCGGGGAGCTGTTTTTT. Translating it yields CASSQEEGGNTGELFF.

The chain uses TRBV20-1 and TRBJ2-7; TRBD2 might be the D (6 bases). Germline loops: CDR1 DFQATT, CDR2 SNEGSKA (reference sequence). The CDR3 is 14 residues long. Trimming pared 0 bases from V and 2 bases from J, leaving 11 bases between. The CDR3 protein is CSAREGLRPYEQYF. As DNA, the CDR3 is TGCAGTGCTAGAGAGGGACTGCGGCCCTACGAGCAGTACTTC.

This clonotype was seen ten or more times. The V gene is TRBV28, the J gene TRBJ2-4; D perhaps matches TRBD2 (6 bases). Per the germline V gene, CDR1 is MDHEN and CDR2 is SYDVKM. Trimming cost V 3 bases and J 7 bases, with 19 bases left between them. This CDR3 comprises 16 residues. The CDR3 DNA follows: TGTGCCAGCAGTTTGTGGGGTAGCGGAGGGTCGAACATTCAGTACTTC. Protein: CASSLWGSGGSNIQYF.

This clonotype appeared a few times. The chain employs TRBV20-1 and TRBJ2-6; 10 bases fit TRBD2. The V gene's germline CDR1 is DFQATT and CDR2 SNEGSKA (reference sequence). The CDR3 is 19 residues long. With V trimmed by 1 base and J by 1 base, 10 bases remained unmatched. The DNA of the CDR3 is TGCAGTGCTAGAGCCCCACTGACTAGCGGGTTTTCTGGGGCCAACGTCCTGACTTTC. This gives the protein CSARAPLTSGFSGANVLTF.

This clonotype was detected only a few times. This chain uses TRBV29-1 with TRBJ2-5; 7 nucleotides agree with TRBD1. CDR3 length: 13 amino acids. Germline loops: CDR1 SQVTM, CDR2 ANQGSEA. Unmatched junction bases numbered 7, after V lost 4 bases and J lost 5 bases. CDR3 amino acids: CSVGTGAIETQYF. Written as DNA, the CDR3 is TGCAGCGTTGGGACAGGTGCGATCGAGACCCAGTACTTC.

The rearrangement links TRBV7-2 to TRBJ2-3, with unresolved D. Germline-derived CDR1 and CDR2 are SGHTA and FQGNSA. The length of the CDR3 is 14 residues. Trimming removed 1 base from V and 4 bases from J, with 9 bases in between. The CDR3 loop reads CASSLGYGPDTQYF. CDR3 bases: TGTGCCAGCAGCTTAGGTTACGGACCAGATACGCAGTATTTT.

This clonotype was observed at least ten times. The DNA for the CDR3 is TGTGCCAGCAGGGGTGCTAGGGAGCTGTTTTTT. Protein: CASRGARELFF. The chain joins TRBV2 to TRBJ2-2; D unresolved. Germline loops: CDR1 SNHLY, CDR2 FYNNEI. The CDR3 is made up of 11 amino acids. Trimming pared 6 bases from V and 9 bases from J, leaving 8 bases between.

The chain is built from TRBV5-6 and TRBJ1-1; maybe TRBD1 (6 bases). The CDR3 sequence is 14 residues long. Trimming left V 6 bases short and J 3 bases short, with 15 bases between. The germline gives CDR1 SGHDT, CDR2 YYEEEE. This chain's CDR3 is CASTSDRTHTEAFF. The CDR3 DNA follows: TGTGCCAGCACCTCAGACAGGACCCACACTGAAGCTTTCTTT.

There are a few counts of this clonotype. The gene calls are TRBV5-1 and TRBJ2-3; weak D call: TRBD2 (6 bases). With 7 bases removed from V and 2 bases from J, the gap between germline ends came to 14 bases. This CDR3 region has 14 residues. Per germline, CDR1 SGHRS and CDR2 YFSETQ. The CDR3 loop reads CASARGGNTDTQYF. Here the CDR3 DNA reads TGCGCCAGCGCGAGGGGAGGAAACACAGATACGCAGTATTTT.